These 20 T cell receptor beta chains were sequenced from one sample in a study of blood T cell repertoires in COVID-19. The method was immunoSEQ multiplex PCR; TCRdb's version includes in-frame clones alone and lacks a portion of them. The sample gives roughly 230,000 clones, 70% to 90% of which show up once; over 0.95% is in the top ten. Material for sequencing was peripheral blood. Every receptor here comes from a man in his forties with acute or convalescent COVID-19.

The chain has TRBV5-4 and TRBJ2-7; 9 bases match TRBD1. V lost 4 bases, J lost 6 bases, and 2 bases stayed unmatched. This CDR3 is built from 12 residues. The germline gives CDR1 SGHNT, CDR2 YYREEE (reference sequence). This CDR3 is CASSRDRAEQYF. CDR3 nucleotides: TGTGCCAGCAGCCGGGACAGGGCCGAGCAGTACTTC.

V gene TRBV6-6 combines with J gene TRBJ1-1; 7 bases line up with TRBD1. Per the germline V gene, CDR1 is MNHNY and CDR2 is SVGAGI (reference sequence). CDR3 length: 16 amino acids. The J segment lost 1 base and the V segment lost 3 bases, leaving 8 bases of the junction unmatched. CDR3 in DNA: TGTGCCAGCAGTTATCTTGCCGGGACAGCGAACACTGAAGCTTTCTTT. It codes for CASSYLAGTANTEAFF.

V is TRBV11-2 and J is TRBJ1-3; a possible D gene is TRBD1 (5 bases). The CDR3 length is 15 residues. V lost 2 bases, J lost 5 bases, and 13 bases lay in between. Germline-derived CDR1 and CDR2 are SGHAT and FQNNGV. The CDR3: CASSLRQTHRNTIYF. The DNA of the CDR3 is TGTGCCAGCAGCTTACGACAGACCCACCGAAACACCATATATTTT.

In its sample, this clone was seen once. The rearrangement joins TRBV5-1 to TRBJ2-3; D perhaps matches TRBD1 (6 bases). The V gene lost 4 bases and the J gene lost 1 base, with 7 bases spanning the gap. The CDR3 loop spans 13 amino acids. Germline V gives CDR1 SGHRS, CDR2 YFSETQ. CDR3 DNA sequence: TGCGCCAGCAGCAACAGGGGCACAGATACGCAGTATTTT. This codes for CASSNRGTDTQYF.

The chain is built from TRBV4-2 and TRBJ2-3; 8 bases are shared with TRBD2. The V and J ends lost 1 base and 2 bases, in that order; junction bases with no gene match: 5. The CDR3 is made up of 16 amino acids. CDR1 and CDR2 (germline): LGHNA, YNFKEQ. CDR3 sequence (DNA): TGTGCCAGCAGCCAAGGGACGGGGGGGCCCACAGATACGCAGTATTTT. Protein product: CASSQGTGGPTDTQYF.

The rearrangement links TRBV6-5 to TRBJ2-3; D remains unclear. Germline lookup yields CDR1 MNHEY and CDR2 SVGAGI. V lost 6 bases to trimming and J lost 2 bases, with 9 bases between them. The CDR3 loop spans 13 amino acids. CDR3 loop: CASRSPLTDTQYF. Here the CDR3 DNA reads TGTGCCAGCAGGTCCCCCCTCACAGATACGCAGTATTTT.

The chain carries TRBV7-3 and TRBJ1-5, with 7 nucleotides matching TRBD1. CDR1 SGHTA and CDR2 FQGTGA come from the germline V gene. There are 19 residues in the CDR3. V gave up 5 bases and J gave up 0 bases; unmatched junction bases: 16. The CDR3 sequence is CASSPQTGLRFYSNQPQHF. CDR3 in DNA: TGTGCCAGCAGCCCCCAGACAGGGTTGCGCTTTTATAGCAATCAGCCCCAGCATTTT.

In its sample, this clone was seen a few times. The chain carries TRBV29-1 and TRBJ1-2; 7 bases are a match to TRBD1. The germline gives CDR1 SQVTM, CDR2 ANQGSEA. Trimming removed 4 bases from V and 10 bases from J; junction bases left unmatched: 9. The CDR3 consists of 12 residues. The chain's CDR3 is CSVGTGAFVYTF. DNA for the CDR3: TGCAGCGTTGGGACAGGCGCTTTTGTCTACACCTTC.

V usage is TRBV6-6 and J usage is TRBJ2-7; 7 positions match TRBD1. Trimming took 5 bases from V and 7 from J; bases not matched to a gene: 11. In germline, CDR1 is MNHNY, CDR2 SVGAGI (reference sequence). CDR3 length: 14 amino acids. In DNA, the CDR3 is TGTGCCAGCAGTAACTTAGAGGGGGCTCGTGAGCAGTACTTC. Residues: CASSNLEGAREQYF.

This chain joins TRBV3-1 (or the pseudogene TRBV3-2) and TRBJ2-1, with 10 bases identical to TRBD1. V lost 4 bases, J lost 7 bases, and 4 bases stayed unmatched. Germline CDR1 reads LGHDT; CDR2 reads YNNKEL (reference sequence). The CDR3 contains 14 residues. The CDR3 region has the DNA TGTGCCAGCAGCCCTTCGGACAGGGGGAATGAGCAGTTCTTC. This encodes CASSPSDRGNEQFF.

The chain carries TRBV19 and TRBJ1-5; TRBD1 is a possible D gene (5 bases). There are 15 residues in the CDR3. CDR1 is LNHDA and CDR2 is SQIVND in the germline V gene (reference sequence). V lost 7 bases and J lost 3, with 16 bases in between. CDR3 nucleotides: TGTGCCAGTATTCATGGGGGGGTTACCAATCAGCCCCAGCATTTT. Protein product: CASIHGGVTNQPQHF.

In regard to this clone: Other DNA sequences from this sample encode an identical CDR3 as well. V usage is TRBV3-1 (or the pseudogene TRBV3-2) and J usage is TRBJ2-7, with unresolved D. Germline V gene data show CDR1 as LGHDT and CDR2 as YNNKEL (reference sequence). Trimming removed 5 bases at V and 1 base at J, with 6 bases between. The CDR3 extends over 12 amino acids. CDR3: CASSTSSYEQYF. For the CDR3, the DNA is TGTGCCAGCAGCACGAGTTCCTACGAGCAGTACTTC.

The rearrangement links TRBV5-6 to TRBJ2-7; TRBD1 agrees at 9 bases. Germline lookup yields CDR1 SGHDT and CDR2 YYEEEE. J gave up 7 bases and V 0 bases, and 5 bases lay outside the gene matches. This CDR3 has 14 amino acids. The CDR3 protein is CASSLAGTGREQYF. The CDR3 DNA reads TGTGCCAGCAGCTTGGCCGGGACAGGGAGGGAGCAGTACTTC. Full variable domain (remainder filled in from reference TRBV5-6 and TRBJ2-7): DAGVTQSPTHLIKTRGQQVTLRCSPKSGHDTVSWYQQALGQGPQFIFQYYEEEERQRGNFPDRFSGHQFPNYSSELNVNALLLGDSALYLCASSLAGTGREQYFGPGTRLTVT.

The V gene is TRBV24-1, the J gene TRBJ2-1; 12 nucleotides line up with TRBD2. Germline assignment: CDR1 KGHDR and CDR2 SFDVKD. The J segment lost 7 bases and the V segment lost 3 bases, leaving 6 bases of the junction unmatched. The CDR3 is 16 residues long. The CDR3 bases are TGTGCCACCAGTGATCGAACTAGCGGGGGGAATAATGAGCAGTTCTTC. Its translation: CATSDRTSGGNNEQFF.

This chain joins TRBV15 and TRBJ1-6; TRBD1 might be the D (6 bases). This CDR3 is 15 amino acids long. V lost 2 bases and J lost 7, with 12 bases in between. CDR1 LNHNV and CDR2 YYDKDF come from the germline V gene (reference sequence). The CDR3 DNA reads TGTGCCACCAGCAGACCCTGGGGGCCCAATTCACCCCTCCACTTT. Translated: CATSRPWGPNSPLHF.

The chain couples TRBV2 to TRBJ1-1; 7 positions agree with TRBD1. Per germline, CDR1 SNHLY and CDR2 FYNNEI. The CDR3 consists of 14 residues. V gave up 6 bases and J gave up 5 bases; unmatched junction bases: 9. DNA for the CDR3: TGTGCCAGCAGCGTAGACAGGGCTTATACTGAAGCTTTCTTT. Translation: CASSVDRAYTEAFF.

This clone was counted a single time. This chain links TRBV23-1 with TRBJ1-5; D gene unclear. TRBV23-1 is treated as an ORF (open reading frame) with a function not yet certain. Deletions cut 6 bases from V and 6 bases from J, with 18 bases between. CDR3 length equals 15 residues. CDR3 sequence reads: CASSPTRGEGQPQHF. CDR3 bases: TGCGCCAGCAGCCCCACTCGCGGGGAGGGTCAGCCCCAGCATTTT.

The chain links TRBV28 to TRBJ2-3, with 11 bases aligning to TRBD2. This CDR3 comprises 16 residues. The V segment lost 6 bases and the J segment 3 bases; nucleotides outside the gene matches: 8. Germline V gene sequence: CDR1 MDHEN, CDR2 SYDVKM. The CDR3 DNA reads as TGTGCCAGCAGCGCCACCCTAGCGGGGGGAACAGATACGCAGTATTTT. It yields the protein CASSATLAGGTDTQYF.

This sequence joins TRBV7-2 and TRBJ2-2, with 12 positions matching TRBD2. CDR1 and CDR2 (germline): SGHTA, FQGNSA. Germline trimming cut 5 bases from V and 7 bases from J; bases unmatched to any gene: 11. The CDR3 totals 17 residues. The CDR3 nucleotides are TGTGCCAGCAGCCCATATCTAGCGGGGGGGCGTATCGGGGAGCTGTTTTTT. Its protein product is CASSPYLAGGRIGELFF.

The V and J genes are TRBV2 and TRBJ1-1; tentative D call: TRBD1 (5 bases). This CDR3 spans 13 amino acids. V was cut by 3 bases and J by 2 bases, with 7 bases left in between. Germline V gives CDR1 SNHLY, CDR2 FYNNEI. In DNA form, the CDR3 reads TGTGCCAGCAGTGACCAGGGAAACACTGAAGCTTTCTTT. This translates into CASSDQGNTEAFF.